What follows are 15 T cell receptor beta chains derived from one specimen sequenced in a study of blood T cells in healthy people across ages. A second about 7 to 12 cycle PCR used barcoded and J-beta primers. TCRdb ran MiXCR on the 5' RACE reads and lists one entry per CDR3 protein. This sample yields about 1.6 million distinct CDR3 sequences, of which 30% to 35% are seen a single time; 11% belongs to the top ten. Input material: blood. The receptors come from a woman in her 30s in good health.

The V and J genes are TRBV2 and TRBJ1-1; a weak D match, TRBD1 (5 bases). Germline CDR1 and CDR2: SNHLY and FYNNEI. V shed 8 bases and J shed 0 bases, with 13 bases lying between them. This CDR3 comprises 14 residues. The CDR3 bases are TGTGCCAGCGGAGGGGCGGGGGTGAACACTGAAGCTTTCTTT. Translated: CASGGAGVNTEAFF.

This clonotype has at least ten counts. The genes are TRBV20-1 and TRBJ2-1; 8 nucleotides agree with TRBD1. Germline CDR1 DFQATT, CDR2 SNEGSKA (reference sequence). This CDR3 has 17 residues. Trimming removed 2 bases from V and 4 bases from J; junction bases left unmatched: 13. CDR3 sequence reads: CSARSSSGQERYNEQFF. CDR3 in DNA: TGCAGTGCTAGATCCTCCTCGGGACAGGAGAGATACAATGAGCAGTTCTTC.

This clonotype turned up a few times. The CDR3 bases are TGCGCCAGCAGCCAAGATCCCAGGGTTGATAGCAATCAGCCCCAGCATTTT. Its protein is CASSQDPRVDSNQPQHF. This sequence joins TRBV4-1 and TRBJ1-5; possibly TRBD1 for D (5 bases). Germline CDR1 is MGHRA and CDR2 is YSYEKL. V was pared by 0 bases and J by 0 bases, with 12 bases between. This CDR3 is built from 17 residues.

This clonotype was observed a few times. The V call is TRBV30, the J call TRBJ2-1, with 8 bases identical to TRBD2. This CDR3 has 15 amino acids. The germline CDR1 and CDR2 sequences are GTSNPN and SVGIG (reference sequence). Losses at the gene ends were 1 base for V and 5 bases for J; bases not matched to a gene: 7. CDR3 protein: CAWSDMSGGHNEQFF. The CDR3 bases are TGTGCCTGGAGTGATATGAGCGGGGGCCACAATGAGCAGTTCTTC. The full variable domain, in which reference TRBV30 and TRBJ2-1 provide the parts outside the CDR3, is SQTIHQWPATLVQPVGSPLSLECTVEGTSNPNLYWYRQAAGRGLQLLFYSVGIGQISSEVPQNLSASRPQDRQFILSSKKLLLSDSGFYLCAWSDMSGGHNEQFFGPGTRLTVL.

On this clonotype itself: Likely a read error: the CDR3 ends without its conserved phenylalanine or tryptophan. The chain is built from TRBV7-9 and TRBJ2-4; D is possibly TRBD1 (6 bases). V gave up 5 bases and J gave up 8 bases, with 22 bases separating them. CDR1 SEHNR and CDR2 FQNEAQ come from the germline V gene (reference sequence). The CDR3 has 16 amino acids. The CDR3 DNA is TGTGCCAGCAGCCCGCGCCGGACAGCTCTCTCCCACATTCAGTACTCC. Translated, it gives CASSPRRTALSHIQYS.

The chain combines TRBV5-1 with TRBJ2-3; tentatively, D is TRBD1 or TRBD2 (5 bases each). Deletions cut 5 bases from V and 5 bases from J, with 24 bases between. The CDR3 is 17 residues long. Germline values: CDR1 SGHRS, CDR2 YFSETQ. CDR3 protein: CASRSGTARVMLDTQYF. In nucleotides, the CDR3 is TGCGCCAGCAGGTCCGGGACGGCTAGGGTTATGTTAGATACGCAGTATTTT.

This sequence joins TRBV4-2 and TRBJ2-5, with TRBD2 identical over 7 bases. CDR1 and CDR2 (germline): LGHNA, YNFKEQ. The CDR3 is 17 amino acids. V dropped 1 base and J dropped 2; count of bases not matched to a gene: 10. The CDR3 coding sequence is TGTGCCAGCAGCCAAGCCCGAACGGGGGGAGTTCAAGAGACCCAGTACTTC. It encodes CASSQARTGGVQETQYF.

This clonotype was detected only a few times. This sequence joins TRBV20-1 and TRBJ2-6; 7 nucleotides agree with TRBD1. The CDR3 runs 18 residues. V lost 1 base to trimming and J lost 0 bases; unmatched junction nucleotides: 9. Germline-derived CDR1 and CDR2 are DFQATT and SNEGSKA (reference sequence). CDR3 amino acids: CSARGRQGFSSGANVLTF. The CDR3, as DNA: TGCAGTGCTAGAGGTCGACAGGGTTTCTCCTCTGGGGCCAACGTCCTGACTTTC.

This clonotype was seen repeatedly, ten times or more. This chain uses TRBV7-9 with TRBJ2-3, with 11 bases lining up with TRBD2. The germline V gene encodes CDR1 SEHNR and CDR2 FQNEAQ (reference sequence). V dropped 4 bases and J dropped 2; count of bases not matched to a gene: 11. The CDR3 extends over 18 amino acids. Here the CDR3 reads CASSSTSSSGGLTDTQYF. Written as DNA, the CDR3 is TGTGCCAGCAGCTCAACCTCCTCTAGCGGGGGGCTCACAGATACGCAGTATTTT.

V gene TRBV28 combines with J gene TRBJ1-4; D gene unclear. The CDR3 is 15 residues long. Germline assignment: CDR1 MDHEN and CDR2 SYDVKM. Deletions cut 2 bases from V and 3 bases from J, with 10 bases between. The DNA for the CDR3 is TGTGCCAGCAGTTTAGGCGGGCATCCTAATGAAAAACTGTTTTTT. Translation gives CASSLGGHPNEKLFF.

The V and J genes are TRBV4-2 and TRBJ2-1; no definite D call. This CDR3 has 13 residues. Per the germline V gene, CDR1 is LGHNA and CDR2 is YNFKEQ. V was shortened by 4 bases and J by 8 bases, with 12 bases between the two germline ends. DNA of the CDR3: TGTGCCAGCAGCCCGGCGGAAGACGATGAGCAGTTCTTC. It encodes CASSPAEDDEQFF.

This clonotype was seen a handful of times. This sequence joins TRBV7-9 and TRBJ2-5; 7 bases fit TRBD1. The ends lost 6 bases at V and 5 bases at J; junction bases unmatched: 9. CDR3 length: 14 residues. Looked up from germline, CDR1 is SEHNR and CDR2 is FQNEAQ (reference sequence). CDR3: CASSIRQGWETQYF. The CDR3 DNA is TGTGCCAGCAGTATCAGACAGGGCTGGGAGACCCAGTACTTC.

In DNA form, the CDR3 reads TGTGCCAGCGGCTCTGGAGGGTACTCCTACGAGCAGTACTTC. Encoded protein: CASGSGGYSYEQYF. The V call is TRBV7-2, the J call TRBJ2-7, with TRBD2 as a possible D gene (6 bases). This CDR3 is built from 14 residues. The V end lost 8 bases, the J end lost 0 bases, and 14 bases lay between the germline ends. The germline V gene encodes CDR1 SGHTA and CDR2 FQGNSA.

With regard to this clonotype: At one end, the junction sequence differs from germline, possibly due to a read error. The chain is built from TRBV6-1 and TRBJ2-5; D possibly corresponds to TRBD1 (6 bases). Per the germline V gene, CDR1 is MNHNS and CDR2 is SASEGT. The CDR3 spans 14 residues. Here the CDR3 reads CASSEARSGETRFF. DNA of the CDR3: TGTGCCAGCAGTGAAGCGCGATCAGGGGAGACCCGGTTCTTC.

V usage is TRBV27 and J usage is TRBJ2-3; TRBD1 agrees at 7 bases. The V segment lost 6 bases and the J segment 4 bases; nucleotides outside the gene matches: 10. The CDR3 is 15 residues long. Germline V gene sequence: CDR1 MNHEY, CDR2 SMNVEV (reference sequence). The CDR3 spells CASSRDRDTADTQYF. The CDR3 nucleotides are TGTGCCAGCAGCCGAGACAGGGATACAGCAGATACGCAGTATTTT.